The clone carrying this T cell receptor beta chain was counted at least ten times. Germline values: CDR1 MNHEY, CDR2 SMNVEV (reference sequence). The CDR3 covers 14 residues. V trimming: 4 bases; J trimming: 4 bases; junction bases outside the gene matches: 3. This sample is part of a study of patients with pleural tuberculosis. One entry per CDR3 protein results from TCRdb running MiXCR on the reads. Altogether some 48,000 distinct CDR3 sequences are present, about 6.8% being singletons, with the ten largest covering about a sixth. The chain carries TRBV27 and TRBJ2-7, with TRBD2 identical over 11 bases. This sequence originates from a human donor with pleural tuberculosis. As DNA, the CDR3 is TGTGCCAGCAGTTCTAGCGGGAGGAGGTACGAGCAGTACTTC. Its translation is CASSSSGRRYEQYF.